This TCR beta chain derives from a study of glioma-infiltrating T cells after dendritic cell vaccination. Amplification used 60 V beta primers and 13 J beta primers. Sequencing was performed with immunoSEQ multiplex PCR; in TCRdb, only in-frame clones are kept and a portion is missing. The sample holds around 100,000 clones, approximately 80% seen once. There are 19 residues in the CDR3. The germline V gene has CDR1 LGHNA and CDR2 YSLEER. V lost 0 bases and J 6 bases, leaving 26 bases between the germline ends. PBMC were collected before vaccination, two weeks after the third vaccination, and at progression.

The TCR was taken from a human donor with glioblastoma. The specimen was blood, collected before dendritic cell vaccination. The gene calls are TRBV4-3 and TRBJ1-2; TRBD1 might be the D (6 bases). The CDR3 DNA reads as TGCGCCAGCAGCCAAGATCTTACCCCCGCAGGGGCAGAGTTGAATGGCTACACCTTC. This codes for CASSQDLTPAGAELNGYTF.